The 8 T cell receptor beta chains below all came from one sample that was sequenced in a study of cytomegalovirus exposure and HLA in healthy donors (dated 2017 in TCRdb). Library preparation used the immunoSEQ multiplex PCR assay. The multiplex PCR relied on a mix of 60 forward primers for TCR Vbeta segments and 13 reverse primers for TCR Jbeta segments. As stored in TCRdb, this immuneACCESS dataset retains in-frame rearrangements with V and J assigned. A fraction of the clones does not appear; measured against another copy, unresolved V genes explain less than half of the discrepancy, and the remainder lacks a known reason. For this sample the table gives approximately 81,000 clones, of which 70% to 85% were detected only once. Roughly 3% of the sample is taken by the ten largest. Material: PBMCs. These receptor sequences come from a man between 45 and 60 years old in good health and CMV-seropositive.

V and J are TRBV6-4 and TRBJ2-3; D possibly corresponds to TRBD2 (6 bases). V lost 6 bases and J 0 bases, leaving 13 bases between the germline ends. Germline values: CDR1 MRHNA, CDR2 SNTAGT. The CDR3 extends over 15 amino acids. CDR3 DNA: TGTGCCAGCAGGCCGACCGGGACTAGCACAGATACGCAGTATTTT. This codes for CASRPTGTSTDTQYF.

This chain joins TRBV19 and TRBJ2-1; D gene unclear. The CDR3 totals 17 residues. V was cut by 3 bases and J by 1 base, with 16 bases left in between. Germline V gives CDR1 LNHDA, CDR2 SQIVND (reference sequence). Here the CDR3 reads CASSISGGSLSYNEQFF. Here the CDR3 DNA reads TGTGCCAGTAGTATTTCGGGTGGAAGCCTTTCCTACAATGAGCAGTTCTTC.

V is TRBV30 and J is TRBJ2-3; 9 nucleotides line up with TRBD2. The CDR3 contains 13 residues. Trimming cost V 3 bases and J 4 bases; bases outside gene matches: 2. Germline lookup yields CDR1 GTSNPN and CDR2 SVGIG (reference sequence). CDR3 in amino acids: CAWSAGGPDTQYF. The CDR3, as DNA: TGTGCCTGGAGCGCGGGAGGGCCAGATACGCAGTATTTT.

This sequence joins TRBV14 and TRBJ1-1, with 7 bases matching TRBD1. In germline, CDR1 is SGHDN, CDR2 FVKESK. CDR3 length equals 13 residues. J was trimmed by 4 bases and V by 3 bases; bases with no gene match: 2. The CDR3 DNA is TGTGCCAGCAGCCAGACAGGGCCCACTGAAGCTTTCTTT. Protein sequence: CASSQTGPTEAFF.

This clone has more than one count but fewer than ten. The chain has TRBV5-5 and TRBJ1-2; D is perhaps TRBD1 (6 bases). The ends were cut back, 0 bases at V and 7 bases at J, with 16 bases in the middle. There are 15 residues in the CDR3. CDR1 and CDR2 from the germline V gene are SGHKS and YYEKEE (reference sequence). The CDR3 protein is CASSLAWAGESGYTF. DNA for the CDR3: TGTGCCAGCAGCTTGGCCTGGGCAGGGGAAAGTGGCTACACCTTC.

The chain uses TRBV6-4 and TRBJ2-2; a weak D match, TRBD1 (6 bases). Germline loops: CDR1 MRHNA, CDR2 SNTAGT. Between the trimmed V and J ends, which lost 3 bases and 3 bases, there was a span of 11 bases. This CDR3 is built from 15 residues. The CDR3 nucleotides read TGTGCCAGCAGTGAAGGTGGGGGCCACACCGGGGAGCTGTTTTTT. Protein product: CASSEGGGHTGELFF.

The chain carries TRBV10-3 and TRBJ2-2; D may be TRBD1 (6 bases). CDR1 and CDR2 (germline): ENHRY, SYGVKD. V lost 4 bases to trimming and J lost 5 bases, with 20 bases between them. The CDR3 is made up of 17 amino acids. The CDR3 loop is CAISVTSDRLQTGELFF. CDR3 DNA: TGTGCCATCAGTGTTACCTCGGACAGACTTCAAACCGGGGAGCTGTTTTTT.

The chain is built from TRBV10-3 and TRBJ2-5; 8 bases map to TRBD2. The V segment lost 11 bases and the J segment 5 bases; nucleotides outside the gene matches: 10. The CDR3 is 13 amino acids. CDR1 and CDR2 (germline): ENHRY, SYGVKD. CDR3 nucleotide sequence: TGTGCCGTCGCAGCGGGAGTTAGGGAGACCCAGTACTTC. It is translated as CAVAAGVRETQYF.